The TCR beta chain described here comes from a study of blood T cell repertoires in COVID-19. About the research overall: The United States, Italy and Spain supplied acute and convalescent COVID-19 samples. T cells, B-cell-depleted T cells, or PBMCs supplied cDNA or gDNA.

In the original processing: Reference gene primer amplification in the assay estimated nucleated cell counts. Data came from immunoSEQ multiplex PCR; TCRdb stores just in-frame clones and leaves some out. The D gene and trimming were derived from the DNA, and the V and J assignments and clone size from that table. Of 150,000 to 200,000 clones in the sample, approximately 86% are singletons; the top ten hold 8% to 10%. Germline V gene sequence: CDR1 SGHKS, CDR2 YYEKEE (reference sequence). This CDR3 contains 15 residues. Between the trimmed V and J ends, which lost 0 bases and 7 bases, there was a span of 13 bases.

The sequenced sample was peripheral blood. V usage is TRBV5-5 and J usage is TRBJ1-4, with D possibly matching TRBD1 (5 bases). The clonotype originates from a man aged 60 to 75 with acute or convalescent COVID-19. The CDR3 bases are TGTGCCAGCAGCTTGGCCGGGACTGGGGGTGAAAAACTGTTTTTT. As protein: CASSLAGTGGEKLFF.